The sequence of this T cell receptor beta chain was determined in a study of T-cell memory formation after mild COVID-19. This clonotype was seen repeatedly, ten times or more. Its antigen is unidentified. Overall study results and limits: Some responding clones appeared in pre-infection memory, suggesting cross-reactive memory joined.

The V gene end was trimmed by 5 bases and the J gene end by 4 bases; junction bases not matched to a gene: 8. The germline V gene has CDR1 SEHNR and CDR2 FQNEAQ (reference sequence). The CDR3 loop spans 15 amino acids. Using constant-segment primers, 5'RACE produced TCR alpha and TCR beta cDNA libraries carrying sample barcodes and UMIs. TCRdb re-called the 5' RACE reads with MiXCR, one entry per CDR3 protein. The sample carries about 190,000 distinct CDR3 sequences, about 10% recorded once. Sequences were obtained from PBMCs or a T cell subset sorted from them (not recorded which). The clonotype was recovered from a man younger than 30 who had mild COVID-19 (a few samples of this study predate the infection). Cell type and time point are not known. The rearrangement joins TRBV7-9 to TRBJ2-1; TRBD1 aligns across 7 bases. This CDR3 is CASSPGTEPYNEQFF. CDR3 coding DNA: TGTGCCAGCAGCCCCGGGACAGAGCCATACAATGAGCAGTTCTTC.